The rows below give T cell receptor beta chains drawn from one sample of a study of T cell repertoires in cytomegalovirus infection. TCRdb re-analysed the reads in MiXCR, keeping a single row per CDR3 protein. Among around 710,000 distinct CDR3 sequences, 25% to 30% were seen once, and the ten largest hold around 13%. Their target antigens are unknown. The sequenced sample was cultured CD8+ T cells from PBMCs, obtained from culture after CMV antigen stimulation. The receptor set was obtained from a human donor in good health (CMV status not recorded). Some clones in this sample may be carry-over from other donors' samples. Each CDR3 is given with its conserved first and last residue. D genes are given only for firm matches. For some rows the clone size is stated as once, few or many, or as a class when expanded; others skip it.

>many|TRBD2|TRBV12-3/TRBV12-4|TRBJ2-3
TGTGCCAGTTATAGCGGGGGGTATACAGATACGCAGTATTTT
CASYSGGYTDTQYF
>NA|NA|TRBV12-3/TRBV12-4|TRBJ2-7
TGTGCCAGCAGTTACGGGTTCGAGCAGTACTTC
CASSYGFEQYF
>few|NA|TRBV6-2/TRBV6-3|TRBJ1-1
TGTGCCAGCAGTTACCTTTCAGCCGGGCCTGAAGCTTTCTTT
CASSYLSAGPEAFF
>few|TRBD1|TRBV7-9|TRBJ2-7
TGTGCCAGCAGCTTGGGTAGCCGGGACAGAGCCTACGAGCAGTACTTC
CASSLGSRDRAYEQYF
>few|NA|TRBV7-8|TRBJ2-4
TGTGCCAGCAGCTCACAGGGGGGGGTTTCCAAAAACATTCAGTACTTC
CASSSQGGVSKNIQYF
>few|NA|TRBV15|TRBJ2-5
TGTGCCACCACCAATGAGGGAGAGACCCAGTACTTC
CATTNEGETQYF
>NA|TRBD2|TRBV6-4|TRBJ2-1
TGTGCCAGCAGTGTAATAGCGGGGACTGGGAACAATGAGCAGTTCTTC
CASSVIAGTGNNEQFF
>NA|TRBD1|TRBV27|TRBJ2-2
TGTGCCAGCAGCCGCCGTGGACAGGGGTTGGCGATCACCGGGGAGCTGTTTTTT
CASSRRGQGLAITGELFF
>once|TRBD2|TRBV19|TRBJ2-1
TGTGCCAGTAGTATAAACGGGGGGGCGAGTGAGCAGTTCTTC
CASSINGGASEQFF
>NA|NA|TRBV7-8|TRBJ2-1
TGTGCCAGCAGCTACTACTCGGGGGACGTAAGTTTTGGCAATGAGCAGTTCTTC
CASSYYSGDVSFGNEQFF
>NA|NA|TRBV28|TRBJ1-5
TGTGCCAGCAGTCCACTATTTAGCAATCAGCCCCAGCATTTT
CASSPLFSNQPQHF
>NA|NA|TRBV27|TRBJ1-2
TGTGCCAGCAGTTTATCAGGGACTTACTATGGCTACACCTTC
CASSLSGTYYGYTF
>NA|NA|TRBV10-3|TRBJ2-2
TGTGCCACCCTGGGCTTTACCGGGGAGCTGTTTTTT
CATLGFTGELFF
>few|NA|TRBV20-1|TRBJ1-2
TGCAGTGCTAGTCCTGGACAGCTGCTCTATGGCTACACCTTC
CSASPGQLLYGYTF
>few|TRBD1|TRBV7-9|TRBJ2-5
TGTGCCAGCGGAAAGGGACAGGGTCAAGAGACCCAGTACTTC
CASGKGQGQETQYF
>NA|NA|TRBV12-5|TRBJ2-1
TGTGCTAGTGGTTTGGGCAAAGACAATGAGCAGTTCTTC
CASGLGKDNEQFF
>many|NA|TRBV7-2|TRBJ2-3
TGTGCCAGCAGCTTAGTGTCACCCACAGATACGCAGTATTTT
CASSLVSPTDTQYF
>few|TRBD2|TRBV9|TRBJ2-1
TGTGCCAGCAGCGTAGATGGGGGGGGTTACAATGAGCAGTTCTTC
CASSVDGGGYNEQFF
>many|NA|TRBV7-9|TRBJ1-4
TGTGCCAGCAACCCCCCAGCAGGCGTAGATGAAAAACTGTTTTTT
CASNPPAGVDEKLFF
>NA|TRBD1|TRBV3-1|TRBJ2-1
TGTGCCAGCAGCCAAGAATCCGGGACAGGGACCTACAATGAGCAGTTCTTC
CASSQESGTGTYNEQFF
>few|NA|TRBV7-2|TRBJ2-7
TGTGCCAGCAGCCAACCTGGCGGCGGGTACGAGCAGTACTTC
CASSQPGGGYEQYF
>NA|NA|TRBV7-9|TRBJ2-7
TGTGCCAGCAGCTTATCGGGGGACCCGCGACCCTACGAGCAGTACTTC
CASSLSGDPRPYEQYF
>NA|NA|TRBV3-1|TRBJ2-1
TGTGCCAGCAGCCATTTTCTACAGGACAGTAGCTACAATGAGCAGTTCTTC
CASSHFLQDSSYNEQFF
>NA|TRBD2|TRBV7-9|TRBJ2-7
TGTGCCAGCAGCTCTTGGACTAGCGGGGGCTACGAGCAGTACTTC
CASSSWTSGGYEQYF
>few|NA|TRBV27|TRBJ2-3
TGTGCCAGCAGTTTACGGGCCCCACTAGCCCTGGCAGATACGCAGTATTTT
CASSLRAPLALADTQYF
>few|NA|TRBV7-9|TRBJ2-2
TGTGCCAGCAGTTGGAGGGGGGAGCTGTTTTTT
CASSWRGELFF
>NA|TRBD1|TRBV29-1|TRBJ2-1
TGCAGCGTAGCGGGACAGGGGATGAGGAATGAGCAGTTCTTC
CSVAGQGMRNEQFF
>few|TRBD1|TRBV4-1|TRBJ1-5
TGCGCCAGCAGCCAAGATATACAGGGGAATCAGCCCCAGCATTTT
CASSQDIQGNQPQHF
>NA|NA|TRBV4-2|TRBJ2-7
TGTGCCAGCAGCCATCAGACTGGGGACCCCTACGAGCAGTACTTC
CASSHQTGDPYEQYF